This T cell receptor beta chain was sequenced in a study of beta chain features in type 1 diabetes. Study results and caveats: TCRB CDR3s were moderately but significantly shorter in Type 1 diabetes patients in all four CD4+ subsets.

CDR3 length: 14 residues. With 3 bases removed from V and 5 bases from J, the gap between germline ends came to 13 bases. CDR1 SNHLY and CDR2 FYNNEI come from the germline V gene. There are a few counts of this clone. Antigen unknown. The entirety of the isolated RNA underwent reverse transcription, so expressed TCRB transcripts were sequenced. Sequenced by immunoSEQ multiplex PCR; TCRdb stores in-frame clones only, minus some. The repertoire holds around 600,000 clones, with under 15% as singletons. The chain uses TRBV2 and TRBJ1-1; maybe TRBD1 (5 bases). The TCR sequence derives from a man aged 30 to 39 with type 1 diabetes. The sample consisted of naive CD4+ T cells from blood. DNA for the CDR3: TGTGCCAGCAGTGATATGGGGGTTAATACTGAAGCTTTCTTT. Protein: CASSDMGVNTEAFF.